The rows below give T cell receptor beta chains drawn from one sample of a study of T-cell memory formation after mild COVID-19. TCRdb processed the 5' RACE reads anew with MiXCR; each CDR3 protein has one entry. Of about 190,000 distinct CDR3 sequences in the sample, approximately 20% were seen once. The sample consisted of PBMCs or a T cell subset sorted from them (not recorded which). The receptors were gathered from an adult woman who had mild COVID-19 (a few samples of this study predate the infection). Cell type and time point are not known. Each CDR3 is given with its conserved first and last residue. A D gene is named only where the DNA matches it firmly. The listing skips clone size in some rows; elsewhere it reads once, few, many or a size class.

TRBV27	few	-	16	TRBJ1-1	CASSPSGRGDRTEAFF	TGTGCCAGCAGTCCTTCTGGAAGGGGTGATCGAACTGAAGCTTTCTTT
TRBV7-8	few	-	14	TRBJ2-7	CASSHYMTSYEQYF	TGTGCCAGCAGCCATTACATGACCTCCTACGAGCAGTACTTC
TRBV6-2/TRBV6-3	-	-	13	TRBJ1-2	CAITGTPDYGYTF	TGTGCCATCACCGGGACCCCCGACTATGGCTACACCTTC
TRBV10-3	few	-	14	TRBJ2-1	CATGNSGFYNEQFF	TGTGCCACCGGGAATAGCGGCTTCTACAATGAGCAGTTCTTC
TRBV5-6	-	-	13	TRBJ1-3	CAAGLFSGNTIYF	TGTGCCGCCGGACTGTTCTCTGGAAACACCATATATTTT
TRBV30	-	-	12	TRBJ2-5	CAWSRTLETQYF	TGTGCCTGGAGTCGGACACTAGAGACCCAGTACTTC
TRBV7-2	few	-	17	TRBJ2-2	CASSLDDGVRYTGELFF	TGTGCCAGCAGCTTAGATGATGGGGTTCGATATACCGGGGAGCTGTTTTTT
TRBV30	few	-	13	TRBJ1-1	CAWTRGTPIEAFF	TGTGCCTGGACCAGAGGGACGCCCATTGAAGCTTTCTTT
TRBV28	few	TRBD1	16	TRBJ2-6	CASSLSDRGRNNVLTF	TGTGCCAGCAGTTTATCGGACAGGGGGCGTAATAACGTCCTGACTTTC
TRBV4-2	few	-	16	TRBJ2-5	CASSLLGGLPQETQYF	TGTGCCAGCAGCCTCCTCGGGGGCCTCCCCCAAGAGACCCAGTACTTC
TRBV29-1	-	TRBD1	16	TRBJ2-2	CSVRTGGPANTGELFF	TGCAGCGTAAGGACAGGGGGTCCCGCGAACACCGGGGAGCTGTTTTTT
TRBV11-3	-	-	12	TRBJ2-7	CASSLFKEEQYF	TGTGCCAGCAGCCTTTTCAAGGAGGAGCAGTACTTC
TRBV18	few	-	15	TRBJ2-7	CASSPTGIPSYEQYF	TGTGCCAGCTCACCCACAGGGATTCCCTCCTACGAGCAGTACTTC
TRBV20-1	-	-	14	TRBJ1-2	CSAFHSGSVYGYTF	TGCAGTGCTTTCCATTCCGGGTCCGTCTATGGCTACACCTTC
TRBV5-1	-	-	15	TRBJ2-1	CASSWAGTGYNEQFF	TGCGCCAGCAGCTGGGCCGGGACGGGCTACAATGAGCAGTTCTTC
TRBV7-9	-	TRBD1	14	TRBJ2-7	CASSFRQGEDEQYF	TGTGCCAGCAGCTTTAGACAGGGCGAGGACGAGCAGTACTTC
TRBV11-1	-	-	13	TRBJ2-5	CASSQSGPETQYF	TGTGCCAGCAGCCAAAGCGGTCCAGAGACCCAGTACTTC
TRBV4-3	few	-	15	TRBJ2-7	CASSQDRYSAGEQYF	TGCGCCAGCAGCCAAGATCGCTACTCCGCGGGTGAGCAGTACTTC
TRBV7-9	few	-	18	TRBJ2-5	CASSRGPGLSTGQETQYF	TGTGCCAGCAGCCGGGGACCGGGACTGTCAACGGGACAAGAGACCCAGTACTTC
TRBV10-3	-	TRBD2	14	TRBJ2-1	CAIRRLAAYNEQFF	TGTGCCATCCGACGACTAGCCGCCTACAATGAGCAGTTCTTC
TRBV29-1	-	-	14	TRBJ2-7	CSGGGGQGNYEQYF	TGCAGCGGGGGGGGCGGACAGGGAAACTACGAGCAGTACTTC
TRBV7-9	-	TRBD1	15	TRBJ2-1	CASSLAGGWLNEQFF	TGTGCCAGCAGCTTGGCAGGGGGCTGGTTAAATGAGCAGTTCTTC
TRBV5-1	few	TRBD1	13	TRBJ2-7	CASSKGQFYEQYF	TGCGCCAGCAGCAAGGGACAGTTCTACGAGCAGTACTTC
TRBV4-2	-	-	14	TRBJ1-2	CASSQDGGDYGYTF	TGTGCCAGCAGCCAAGATGGTGGAGACTATGGCTACACCTTC
TRBV11-2	few	-	15	TRBJ2-2	CASSLVIVNTGELFF	TGTGCCAGCAGCTTAGTGATCGTGAACACCGGGGAGCTGTTTTTT
TRBV5-4	-	-	12	TRBJ2-1	CASSQRDSEQFF	TGTGCCAGCAGCCAGAGGGATAGTGAGCAGTTCTTC
TRBV5-1	few	TRBD2	17	TRBJ2-5	CASSLRRGATSQETQYF	TGCGCCAGCAGCCTACGGCGGGGGGCGACCTCACAAGAGACCCAGTACTTC
TRBV3-1	-	TRBD1	16	TRBJ1-6	CASSQRTGSYNSPLHF	TGTGCCAGCAGCCAGAGGACAGGGTCCTATAATTCACCCCTCCACTTT
TRBV30	-	-	11	TRBJ1-2	CAWSAPYGYTF	TGTGCCTGGAGTGCGCCATATGGCTACACCTTC
TRBV12-3/TRBV12-4	few	-	13	TRBJ2-7	CASSLTREYEQYF	TGTGCCAGCAGTTTGACTCGGGAATACGAGCAGTACTTC
TRBV12-3/TRBV12-4	many	-	14	TRBJ2-3	CASSLLGSTDTQYF	TGTGCCAGCAGCCTGTTGGGTAGCACAGATACGCAGTATTTT
TRBV7-9	-	-	14	TRBJ1-1	CASSLRGSDTEAFF	TGTGCCAGCAGCTTAAGAGGGTCGGACACTGAAGCTTTCTTT
TRBV24-1	-	-	13	TRBJ2-1	CATSDLLGDEQFF	TGTGCCACCAGTGATTTGCTTGGGGATGAGCAGTTCTTC
TRBV3-1	-	-	14	TRBJ1-1	CASSPGVKGTEAFF	TGTGCCAGCAGCCCGGGGGTAAAGGGCACTGAAGCTTTCTTT
TRBV7-9	-	TRBD2	14	TRBJ2-5	CASSYVTSGETQYF	TGTGCCAGCAGCTACGTGACTAGCGGGGAGACCCAGTACTTC
TRBV9	-	TRBD1	15	TRBJ1-1	CASSVLGQANTEAFF	TGTGCCAGCAGCGTATTGGGACAGGCGAACACTGAAGCTTTCTTT
TRBV12-3/TRBV12-4	-	TRBD2	17	TRBJ2-1	CASSFAGLKDLGRVAFF	TGTGCCAGCAGTTTTGCGGGACTGAAGGACCTGGGGAGGGTGGCGTTCTTC
TRBV10-3	-	-	15	TRBJ1-2	CAIRGGVGKNYGYTF	TGTGCCATCAGGGGGGGTGTCGGTAAAAACTATGGCTACACCTTC
TRBV9	many	TRBD1	14	TRBJ1-1	CASRAGTANTEAFF	TGTGCCAGCAGGGCCGGGACAGCGAACACTGAAGCTTTCTTT
TRBV7-2	few	TRBD2	16	TRBJ2-5	CASSLTSGRPQETQYF	TGTGCCAGCAGCTTAACTAGCGGGAGACCTCAAGAGACCCAGTACTTC
TRBV4-1	few	TRBD2	19	TRBJ2-1	CASSPGLAGVLLTYNEQFF	TGCGCCAGCAGCCCAGGACTAGCGGGGGTTCTCCTAACCTACAATGAGCAGTTCTTC
TRBV20-1	many	-	14	TRBJ1-3	CSAQVGSAGGTIYF	TGCAGTGCCCAAGTAGGCAGTGCCGGGGGCACCATATATTTT
TRBV30	-	-	13	TRBJ1-1	CAWTGTERTEAFF	TGTGCCTGGACAGGGACTGAGAGGACTGAAGCTTTCTTT
TRBV7-9	few	TRBD2	12	TRBJ2-1	CASRIAGAEQFF	TGTGCCAGCAGAATAGCGGGGGCTGAGCAGTTCTTC
TRBV10-3	-	TRBD2	19	TRBJ2-5	CAISESSAGGWAGQETQYF	TGTGCCATCAGTGAGTCTTCAGCGGGAGGCTGGGCAGGCCAAGAGACCCAGTACTTC
TRBV10-3	-	TRBD1	14	TRBJ1-6	CAISEAGGYSPLHF	TGTGCCATCAGTGAGGCAGGGGGCTATTCACCCCTCCACTTT
TRBV20-1	once	-	14	TRBJ1-6	CSARGPSGGQPLHF	TGCAGTGCTAGAGGGCCGAGCGGGGGGCAACCCCTCCACTTT
TRBV6-2/TRBV6-3	few	-	16	TRBJ2-7	CASSFPKKTGTYEQYF	TGTGCCAGCAGTTTCCCAAAAAAGACAGGAACCTACGAGCAGTACTTC
TRBV11-1	few	-	15	TRBJ2-3	CASMLGGALGDTQYF	TGTGCCAGCATGTTAGGGGGGGCCTTGGGAGATACGCAGTATTTT
TRBV12-3/TRBV12-4	few	TRBD1	14	TRBJ2-7	CASSFRQGPYEQYF	TGTGCCAGCAGTTTCCGACAGGGGCCCTACGAGCAGTACTTC
TRBV7-2	few	-	13	TRBJ1-6	CASSLAGQSPLHF	TGTGCCAGCAGCTTAGCAGGCCAATCACCCCTCCACTTT
TRBV20-1	once	-	12	TRBJ1-1	CSAPRGGAEAFF	TGCAGTGCCCCTCGGGGGGGGGCAGAAGCTTTCTTT
TRBV3-1	-	TRBD2	17	TRBJ2-2	CASSQGPSGSVTGELFF	TGTGCCAGCAGCCAAGGTCCTAGCGGGAGCGTCACCGGGGAGCTGTTTTTT
TRBV5-4	-	TRBD1	14	TRBJ2-7	CASSIGTGTYEQYF	TGTGCCAGCAGCATTGGGACAGGGACCTACGAGCAGTACTTC
TRBV2	-	TRBD2	16	TRBJ2-3	CASSEHKGLAGNTQYF	TGTGCCAGCAGTGAACATAAGGGCCTAGCGGGGAATACGCAGTATTTT